This T cell receptor (beta chain) was observed in a study of T-cell memory formation after mild COVID-19. There are a few counts of this clonotype. Its antigen remains unidentified. Researchers used 5'RACE with constant-segment primers to make TCR alpha and TCR beta cDNA libraries that carry sample barcodes and UMIs. TCRdb fed the 5' RACE reads into MiXCR, producing one record per CDR3 protein. The sample yields under 300,000 distinct CDR3 sequences, over 15% seen once. The V gene lost 2 bases and the J gene lost 13 bases, with 15 bases spanning the gap. The CDR3 runs to 13 residues. Germline V CDR1 and CDR2: MNHEY, SVGEGT. Study results and limitations: Of the contracting clones, CD4+ ones lay mainly in CM and EM, and CD8+ ones in EMRA. There was a balanced CD4/CD8 profile in clones contracting day 15 to 85, and later expanders leaned CD4+. What remained unconfirmed was the SARS-CoV-2 specificity of second-wave clones peaking on day 37.

This clonotype was sampled from a man between 18 and 35 years old who had mild COVID-19 (a few samples of this study predate the infection). Cell type and time point are not known. The V and J genes are TRBV6-2 or TRBV6-3 and TRBJ1-5; tentative D call: TRBD1 (5 bases). The sample taken for sequencing was PBMCs or a T cell subset sorted from them (not recorded which). The CDR3 bases are TGTGCCAGCAGTTACACCGACCCGGGACCGCAGCATTTT. Its protein is CASSYTDPGPQHF.